These 26 T cell receptor beta chains originate from one sample sequenced in a study of B cell selection in AIRE deficiency. CD4+CD127+ cells were sorted as the conventional CD4 T cells. TCRdb's copy holds only in-frame clones and misses some; the assay was immunoSEQ multiplex PCR. Here the sample spans tens of thousands of clones, 95% to 98% being singletons. The material sequenced was conventional CD4+ T cells sorted from PBMCs. The receptors come from a human donor with AIRE deficiency.

The gene calls are TRBV28 and TRBJ2-1; D is perhaps TRBD2 (7 bases). Germline V gene lookup returns CDR1 MDHEN and CDR2 SYDVKM. V lost 6 bases and J 13 bases, leaving 19 bases between the germline ends. The CDR3 consists of 13 residues. Written as DNA, the CDR3 is TGTGCCAGCAGAAAGAGGGGGAGGGCGTCCCAGTTCTTC. It is translated as CASRKRGRASQFF.

V gene TRBV9 combines with J gene TRBJ2-3; D may be TRBD1 or TRBD2 (5 bases each). CDR1 and CDR2 from the germline V gene are SGDLS and YYNGEE. V was cut by 3 bases and J by 0 bases, with 14 bases left in between. The CDR3 contains 16 residues. CDR3 residues: CASSARGRTSTDTQYF. The CDR3 DNA follows: TGTGCCAGCAGCGCTAGGGGTAGGACTAGCACAGATACGCAGTATTTT. The variable domain in full, with the rest retrieved from reference TRBV9 and TRBJ2-3, is DSGVTQTPKHLITATGQRVTLRCSPRSGDLSVYWYQQSLDQGLQFLIQYYNGEERAKGNILERFSAQQFPDLHSELNLSSLELGDSALYFCASSARGRTSTDTQYFGPGTRLTVL.

The rearrangement uses TRBV7-9 and TRBJ1-2; a weak D match, TRBD1 (5 bases). The V and J ends lost 4 bases and 2 bases respectively, with 14 bases between them. The germline V gene encodes CDR1 SEHNR and CDR2 FQNEAQ (reference sequence). The CDR3 is 15 residues long. For the CDR3, the DNA is TGTGCCAGCAGCTCGGTGTGGGGGGAGAACTATGGCTACACCTTC. Translated, it gives CASSSVWGENYGYTF.

This chain links TRBV25-1 with TRBJ2-7, with 7 bases matching TRBD1. Germline assignment: CDR1 MGHDK and CDR2 SYGVNS. This CDR3 has 16 amino acids. V lost 2 bases and J lost 3; bases outside the gene matches: 10. In nucleotides, the CDR3 is TGTGCCAGCAGTGAACCCCCCCGCAGGGGGTACTACGAGCAGTACTTC. This encodes CASSEPPRRGYYEQYF.

The J gene is TRBJ2-3, the V gene TRBV10-3, with 13 bases that match TRBD2. Germline CDR1 ENHRY, CDR2 SYGVKD. The CDR3 is made up of 16 amino acids. With V trimmed by 3 bases and J by 1 base, 1 base remained unmatched. CDR3 DNA sequence: TGTGCCATCAGTGAAGGACTAGCGGGAGGCACAGATACGCAGTATTTT. Translating it yields CAISEGLAGGTDTQYF.

The rearrangement joins TRBV30 to TRBJ2-7, with 13 bases aligning to TRBD2. The CDR3 has 14 residues. The germline V gene encodes CDR1 GTSNPN and CDR2 SVGIG (reference sequence). V lost 3 bases, J lost 7 bases, and 6 bases stayed unmatched. The CDR3: CAWRTSGRPREQYF. CDR3 in DNA: TGTGCCTGGAGGACTAGCGGGAGGCCCCGGGAGCAGTACTTC.

The CDR3 protein is CASSLAAGGLGREQFF. In DNA, the CDR3 is TGCGCCAGCAGCTTGGCAGCGGGAGGGCTGGGGCGTGAGCAGTTCTTC. The rearrangement joins TRBV5-1 to TRBJ2-1; 10 positions agree with TRBD2. The CDR3 runs to 16 residues. Germline lookup yields CDR1 SGHRS and CDR2 YFSETQ. Losses at the gene ends were 0 bases for V and 9 bases for J; bases not matched to a gene: 9.

The chain joins TRBV6-5 to TRBJ1-1; possible D gene TRBD1, 5 bases. V was clipped by 5 bases and J by 1 base, with 11 bases between them. There are 14 residues in the CDR3. Germline loops: CDR1 MNHEY, CDR2 SVGAGI. The CDR3 is CASSPPGKNTEAFF. CDR3 coding DNA: TGTGCCAGCAGTCCCCCAGGGAAGAACACTGAAGCTTTCTTT.

The V and J genes are TRBV7-9 and TRBJ2-7; perhaps TRBD1 as D (6 bases). CDR3 length equals 13 residues. V was pared by 5 bases and J by 7 bases, with 15 bases between. Germline CDR1 reads SEHNR; CDR2 reads FQNEAQ (reference sequence). The CDR3 region is CASSPVERGEQYF. CDR3 bases: TGTGCCAGCAGCCCGGTCGAGAGGGGGGAGCAGTACTTC.

The gene calls are TRBV7-8 and TRBJ2-5; maybe TRBD2 (7 bases). Germline CDR1 is SGHVS and CDR2 is FQNEAQ. The CDR3 consists of 14 residues. Trimming stripped 2 bases from V and 4 bases from J, with 11 bases between. DNA for the CDR3: TGTGCCAGCAGCTTACCGGGGGGCATAGAGACCCAGTACTTC. Protein product: CASSLPGGIETQYF. Drawing the rest from reference TRBV7-8 and TRBJ2-5, the complete variable domain is GAGVSQSPRYKVAKRGQDVALRCDPISGHVSLFWYQQALGQGPEFLTYFQNEAQLDKSGLPSDRFFAERPEGSVSTLKIQRTQQEDSAVYLCASSLPGGIETQYFGPGTRLLVL.

This chain links TRBV9 with TRBJ2-7, with D perhaps matching TRBD1 or TRBD2 (5 bases each). Germline assignment: CDR1 SGDLS and CDR2 YYNGEE. V lost 0 bases and J 6 bases, leaving 13 bases between the germline ends. The CDR3 loop spans 14 amino acids. CDR3 loop: CASSVDPGTTEQYF. The CDR3 DNA sequence: TGTGCCAGCAGCGTAGATCCAGGGACGACCGAGCAGTACTTC.

The chain couples TRBV29-1 to TRBJ1-1; weak D call: TRBD1 (5 bases). The germline V and J ends were trimmed by 1 base and 5 bases, with 11 bases remaining between them. The CDR3 totals 13 residues. Per the germline V gene, CDR1 is SQVTM and CDR2 is ANQGSEA. The CDR3 nucleotides are TGCAGCGTTGAAGTAGGGGTGTGGACTGAAGCTTTCTTT. It codes for CSVEVGVWTEAFF.

The chain carries TRBV30 and TRBJ2-1; D is possibly TRBD2 (6 bases). Germline CDR1 reads GTSNPN; CDR2 reads SVGIG (reference sequence). Trimming left V 5 bases short and J 2 bases short, with 13 bases between. The CDR3 sequence is 14 residues long. CDR3 sequence: CAWSRLDPYNEQFF. DNA of the CDR3: TGTGCCTGGTCGAGACTAGACCCCTACAATGAGCAGTTCTTC.

The chain employs TRBV18 and TRBJ2-7; D is perhaps TRBD1 (6 bases). The CDR3 consists of 13 residues. Germline V gene lookup returns CDR1 KGHSH and CDR2 LQKENI. Trimming stripped 1 base from V and 6 bases from J, with 10 bases between. The CDR3 nucleotides are TGTGCCAGCTCACCACAGAACAGGGTCGAGCAGTACTTC. It yields the protein CASSPQNRVEQYF.

The rearrangement joins TRBV6-5 to TRBJ1-1; D unclear. This CDR3 is built from 14 residues. V was pared by 6 bases and J by 6 bases, with 17 bases between. Germline assignment: CDR1 MNHEY and CDR2 SVGAGI. The CDR3 DNA follows: TGTGCCAGCAGGGTGGGAGTGTCGTTCCCTGAAGCTTTCTTT. Translation gives CASRVGVSFPEAFF.

CDR3 in amino acids: CASTTGGGEAGELFF. DNA for the CDR3: TGTGCCAGCACCACTGGGGGGGGCGAGGCCGGGGAGCTGTTTTTT. The J gene is TRBJ2-2, the V gene TRBV28; tentatively, D is TRBD2 (7 bases). Germline V gives CDR1 MDHEN, CDR2 SYDVKM. The CDR3 is 15 amino acids. V lost 7 bases and J lost 6, with 18 bases in between.

This clone was seen just once. CDR3 protein: CASKSLSGELFF. DNA of the CDR3: TGTGCCAGCAAATCTCTCTCCGGGGAGCTGTTTTTT. The V gene is TRBV7-2, the J gene TRBJ2-2; D is unresolved. Trimming removed 7 bases at V and 6 bases at J, with 9 bases between. This CDR3 is 12 amino acids long. CDR1 and CDR2 (germline): SGHTA, FQGNSA.

This clone was detected only once. Other DNA sequences from this sample encode an identical CDR3 as well. The chain joins TRBV6-6 to TRBJ2-2; no reliable D call. Germline assignment: CDR1 MNHNY and CDR2 SVGAGI (reference sequence). This CDR3 comprises 16 residues. V dropped 2 bases and J dropped 1 base, with 11 bases sitting between them. CDR3 in DNA: TGTGCCAGCAGTTACACGGGCCGGATGAACACCGGGGAGCTGTTTTTT. This gives the protein CASSYTGRMNTGELFF.

This chain joins TRBV5-6 and TRBJ2-3, with D possibly matching TRBD1 (6 bases). Trimming removed 4 bases at V and 7 bases at J, with 16 bases between. Germline V gene lookup returns CDR1 SGHDT and CDR2 YYEEEE. The CDR3 has 14 residues. CDR3 protein: CASSNRAVFYTQYF. The CDR3 coding sequence is TGTGCCAGCAGCAACAGGGCCGTTTTTTATACGCAGTATTTT.

V is TRBV6-5 and J is TRBJ2-5, with TRBD2 matching over 11 bases. The last part of the DNA fits TRBJ2-7 better; the J call may be wrong. CDR1 and CDR2 from the germline V gene are MNHEY and SVGAGI. This CDR3 contains 15 residues. The CDR3 loop is CASSSTSGGSYEQYF. CDR3 nucleotide sequence: TGTGCCAGCAGTTCAACTAGCGGGGGCTCCTACGAGCAGTACTTC.

The genes are TRBV7-2 and TRBJ1-4, with D possibly TRBD1 on 5 matching bases. Germline V lookup: CDR1 SGHTA, CDR2 FQGNSA. The CDR3 is 15 residues long. Between the trimmed V and J ends, which lost 5 bases and 6 bases, there was a span of 16 bases. The CDR3 loop is CASSRGSGPHEKLFF. The CDR3 DNA reads TGTGCCAGCAGCCGGGGGTCTGGCCCCCATGAAAAACTGTTTTTT.

The chain uses TRBV9 and TRBJ1-1; tentative D call: TRBD1 (5 bases). Trimming took 4 bases from V and 1 from J, leaving 11 bases between them. This CDR3 comprises 14 residues. Germline-derived CDR1 and CDR2 are SGDLS and YYNGEE. CDR3 in DNA: TGTGCCAGCAGCCTAGACAGTTGGAACACTGAAGCTTTCTTT. Translated, it gives CASSLDSWNTEAFF.

The chain links TRBV6-1 to TRBJ2-2, with 8 bases aligning to TRBD1. V lost 9 bases to trimming and J lost 1 base; unmatched junction nucleotides: 1. The CDR3 totals 13 residues. CDR1 and CDR2 (germline): MNHNS, SASEGT. CDR3 region: CASDRGNTGELFF. In DNA form, the CDR3 reads TGTGCCAGTGACAGGGGGAACACCGGGGAGCTGTTTTTT.

The chain couples TRBV5-6 to TRBJ1-3; TRBD1 is a possible D gene (5 bases). The CDR3 is 17 amino acids. V lost 1 base and J 4 bases, leaving 18 bases between the germline ends. CDR1 and CDR2 from the germline V gene are SGHDT and YYEEEE. In nucleotides, the CDR3 is TGTGCCAGCAGCTTGCTGGGGACGGGCTTCTCCGGAAACACCATATATTTT. Protein: CASSLLGTGFSGNTIYF. Together with reference TRBV5-6 and TRBJ1-3, the CDR3 gives the full variable domain: DAGVTQSPTHLIKTRGQQVTLRCSPKSGHDTVSWYQQALGQGPQFIFQYYEEEERQRGNFPDRFSGHQFPNYSSELNVNALLLGDSALYLCASSLLGTGFSGNTIYFGEGSWLTVV.

This clone was seen just once. V is TRBV18 and J is TRBJ2-7; no definite D call. The length of the CDR3 is 15 residues. Germline-derived CDR1 and CDR2 are KGHSH and LQKENI. Between the trimmed V and J ends, which lost 1 base and 2 bases, there was a span of 12 bases. The CDR3 loop reads CASSPRREPAYEQYF. DNA for the CDR3: TGTGCCAGCTCACCACGGAGAGAGCCAGCCTACGAGCAGTACTTC.

The V gene is TRBV7-2, the J gene TRBJ1-2; tentatively, D is TRBD1 (5 bases). From germline, CDR1 is SGHTA and CDR2 FQGNSA. V was trimmed by 2 bases and J by 5 bases, leaving 15 bases between them. The CDR3 is made up of 15 amino acids. In nucleotides, the CDR3 is TGTGCCAGCAGCTTAACCACGGTCAGGGAGTATGGCTACACCTTC. It is translated as CASSLTTVREYGYTF.